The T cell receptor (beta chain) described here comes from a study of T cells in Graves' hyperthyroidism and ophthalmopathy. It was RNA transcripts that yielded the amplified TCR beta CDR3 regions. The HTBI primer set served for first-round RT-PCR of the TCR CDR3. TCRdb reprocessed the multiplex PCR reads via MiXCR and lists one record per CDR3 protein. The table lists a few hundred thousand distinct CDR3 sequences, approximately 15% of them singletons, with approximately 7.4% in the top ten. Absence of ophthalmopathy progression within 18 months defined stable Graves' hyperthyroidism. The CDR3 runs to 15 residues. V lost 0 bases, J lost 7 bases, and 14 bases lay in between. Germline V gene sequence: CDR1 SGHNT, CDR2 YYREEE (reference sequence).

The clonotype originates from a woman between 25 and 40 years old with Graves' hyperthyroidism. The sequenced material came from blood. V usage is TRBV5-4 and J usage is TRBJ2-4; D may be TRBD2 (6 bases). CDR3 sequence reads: CASSLDLAAANIQYF. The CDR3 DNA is TGTGCCAGCAGCTTGGACTTAGCGGCCGCTAACATTCAGTACTTC. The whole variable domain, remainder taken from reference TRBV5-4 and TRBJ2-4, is ETGVTQSPTHLIKTRGQQVTLRCSSQSGHNTVSWYQQALGQGPQFIFQYYREEENGRGNFPPRFSGLQFPNYSSELNVNALELDDSALYLCASSLDLAAANIQYFGAGTRLSVL.